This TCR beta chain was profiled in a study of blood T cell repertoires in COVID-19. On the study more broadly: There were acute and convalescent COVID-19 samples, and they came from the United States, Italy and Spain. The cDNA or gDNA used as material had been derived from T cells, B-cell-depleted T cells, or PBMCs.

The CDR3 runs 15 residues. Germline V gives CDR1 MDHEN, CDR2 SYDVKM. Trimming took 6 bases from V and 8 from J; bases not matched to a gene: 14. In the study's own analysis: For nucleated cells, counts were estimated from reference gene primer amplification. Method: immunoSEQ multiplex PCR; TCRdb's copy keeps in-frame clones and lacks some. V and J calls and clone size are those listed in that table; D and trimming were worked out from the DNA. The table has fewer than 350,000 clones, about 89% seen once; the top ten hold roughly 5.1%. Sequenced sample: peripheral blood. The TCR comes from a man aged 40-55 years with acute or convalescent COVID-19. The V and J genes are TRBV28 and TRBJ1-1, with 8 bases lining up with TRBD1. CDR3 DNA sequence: TGTGCCAGCAGGGACAGGGTCCTCTTTGGCGCGGAAGCTTTCTTT. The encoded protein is CASRDRVLFGAEAFF.